The T cell receptor (beta chain) under discussion was sequenced for a study of shared clonotypes between healthy human individuals. Adult Caucasians living in Nashville, Tennessee made up all of the donors. This CDR3 comprises 15 residues. In germline, CDR1 is SGHTA, CDR2 FQGTGA. The J segment lost 5 bases and the V segment lost 2 bases, leaving 5 bases of the junction unmatched. Assay used: immunoSEQ multiplex PCR; TCRdb lists only in-frame clones, some missing. The repertoire holds some 480,000 clones, with 79% as singletons. This clone appeared a few times. The genes are TRBV7-3 and TRBJ2-3, with TRBD2 matching over 9 bases. Sequenced sample: PBMCs. The receptor's source is a woman aged 40 to 49 in good health. Some clones in this sample may be carry-over from other donors' samples. CDR3 in amino acids: CASSLFAGGQDTQYF. The CDR3 nucleotides read TGTGCCAGCAGCTTATTCGCGGGAGGGCAAGATACGCAGTATTTT. Full variable domain (remainder filled in from reference TRBV7-3 and TRBJ2-3): GAGVSQTPSNKVTEKGKYVELRCDPISGHTALYWYRQSLGQGPEFLIYFQGTGAADDSGLPNDRFFAVRPEGSVSTLKIQRTERGDSAVYLCASSLFAGGQDTQYFGPGTRLTVL.